Each of the 32 T cell receptor beta chains below was sequenced from the same sample in a study of cytomegalovirus exposure and HLA in healthy donors. The PCR was carried out with 60 Vbeta primers and 13 Jbeta primers. TCRdb's copy holds only in-frame clones and misses some; the assay was immunoSEQ multiplex PCR. The data contain roughly 81,000 clones, around four fifths of them seen just once; the ten biggest clones take up under 2.5%. Specimen: PBMCs. All receptors derive from a boy aged 10-17 years in good health and CMV-seronegative.

The genes are TRBV19 and TRBJ2-1; 8 nucleotides align to TRBD2. Trimming removed 4 bases from V and 0 bases from J; junction bases left unmatched: 17. Germline V gives CDR1 LNHDA, CDR2 SQIVND (reference sequence). The length of the CDR3 is 20 residues. DNA for the CDR3: TGTGCCAGTAGTAAAACTCTTTCACTAGCGGCAACGAGCTCCTACAATGAGCAGTTCTTC. This codes for CASSKTLSLAATSSYNEQFF.

The chain links TRBV25-1 to TRBJ2-2; 9 bases align to TRBD2. The V gene end was trimmed by 8 bases and the J gene end by 7 bases; junction bases not matched to a gene: 11. The CDR3 sequence is 15 residues long. The germline V gene encodes CDR1 MGHDK and CDR2 SYGVNS. This CDR3 is CASSRLAESHGELFF. The CDR3 DNA follows: TGTGCCAGCTCCCGACTAGCGGAATCGCACGGGGAGCTGTTTTTT.

The J gene is TRBJ1-5, the V gene TRBV2; D possibly corresponds to TRBD1 (6 bases). CDR1 is SNHLY, CDR2 FYNNEI, per germline. Deletions cut 3 bases from V and 5 bases from J, with 8 bases between. This CDR3 comprises 13 residues. The DNA for the CDR3 is TGTGCCAGCAGTGAGGACAGCTATCAGCCCCAGCATTTT. Translation gives CASSEDSYQPQHF.

The V call is TRBV19, the J call TRBJ2-7; 8 bases are shared with TRBD1. V shed 5 bases, J shed 7 bases, and the junction held 7 bases outside the gene matches. This CDR3 spans 13 amino acids. The germline V gene has CDR1 LNHDA and CDR2 SQIVND (reference sequence). The CDR3 nucleotides read TGTGCCAGTAGTTGGGACAGGTCTAGGGAGCAGTACTTC. This translates into CASSWDRSREQYF.

The chain couples TRBV27 to TRBJ2-7; 8 nucleotides match TRBD1. V was clipped by 6 bases and J by 2 bases; unmatched bases: 3. This CDR3 spans 13 amino acids. The V gene's germline CDR1 is MNHEY and CDR2 SMNVEV (reference sequence). CDR3 protein: CASSLTGAYEQYF. CDR3 nucleotide sequence: TGTGCCAGCAGCCTGACAGGGGCCTACGAGCAGTACTTC.

The chain carries TRBV7-9 and TRBJ1-1; D remains unclear. This CDR3 is 12 amino acids long. Between the trimmed V and J ends, which lost 3 bases and 7 bases, there was a span of 9 bases. Germline lookup yields CDR1 SEHNR and CDR2 FQNEAQ (reference sequence). The CDR3 is CASSFQSGEAFF. The CDR3 DNA reads as TGTGCCAGCAGCTTTCAGTCTGGTGAAGCTTTCTTT.

The chain uses TRBV15 and TRBJ2-7, with TRBD1 identical over 8 bases. The CDR3 has 15 amino acids. CDR1 is LNHNV and CDR2 is YYDKDF in the germline V gene (reference sequence). With 5 bases clipped from V and 2 bases from J, the junction kept 8 bases outside the gene matches. The CDR3 is CATSSDRGGPYEQYF. CDR3 DNA sequence: TGTGCCACCAGCTCCGACAGGGGCGGCCCCTACGAGCAGTACTTC.

The genes are TRBV4-3 and TRBJ1-1; D gene uncertain. CDR1 and CDR2 (germline): LGHNA, YSLEER. This CDR3 has 14 residues. V lost 1 base and J 8 bases, leaving 14 bases between the germline ends. This chain's CDR3 is CASSQVGLTTEAFF. DNA of the CDR3: TGCGCCAGCAGCCAAGTTGGACTAACCACAGAAGCTTTCTTT.

V and J are TRBV30 and TRBJ2-7, with D hard to call. Germline CDR1 reads GTSNPN; CDR2 reads SVGIG (reference sequence). This CDR3 spans 13 amino acids. V dropped 0 bases and J dropped 1 base, with 7 bases sitting between them. CDR3 nucleotide sequence: TGTGCCTGGAGTGTATTCAGTTCCTACGAGCAGTACTTC. Encoded protein: CAWSVFSSYEQYF.

This chain joins TRBV7-2 and TRBJ2-7; 11 bases are a match to TRBD2. The CDR3 length is 16 residues. CDR1 SGHTA and CDR2 FQGNSA come from the germline V gene. V trimming: 4 bases; J trimming: 6 bases; junction bases outside the gene matches: 11. The CDR3 protein is CASSSSSSGRSTEQYF. CDR3 nucleotide sequence: TGTGCCAGCAGCTCATCTTCTAGCGGGAGGTCGACCGAGCAGTACTTC.

In regard to this clone: Other DNA sequences in the same sample also yield this CDR3. The rearrangement uses TRBV19 and TRBJ1-1; 9 bases are shared with TRBD1. The CDR3 covers 12 residues. V lost 6 bases, J lost 4 bases, and 0 bases stayed unmatched. Germline V gives CDR1 LNHDA, CDR2 SQIVND (reference sequence). The CDR3 coding sequence is TGTGCCAGTAGGACAGGGGGCACTGAAGCTTTCTTT. This encodes CASRTGGTEAFF.

This CDR3 reads CSVEGTGGEKLFF. DNA for the CDR3: TGCAGCGTTGAGGGGACAGGGGGTGAAAAACTGTTTTTT. The rearrangement uses TRBV29-1 and TRBJ1-4; TRBD1 matches at 11 bases. The germline V gene encodes CDR1 SQVTM and CDR2 ANQGSEA. Trimming took 3 bases from V and 7 from J; bases not matched to a gene: 1. CDR3 length equals 13 residues.

J is TRBJ2-7 and V is TRBV29-1, with 7 positions matching TRBD2. Germline V gene sequence: CDR1 SQVTM, CDR2 ANQGSEA. V dropped 6 bases and J dropped 2; count of bases not matched to a gene: 7. The CDR3 loop spans 13 amino acids. CDR3 in DNA: TGCAGCGTAGCCGGGACTAACACCTACGAGCAGTACTTC. Translation: CSVAGTNTYEQYF.

The rearrangement links TRBV30 to TRBJ2-1; TRBD2 aligns across 9 bases. The CDR3 spans 12 residues. The germline gives CDR1 GTSNPN, CDR2 SVGIG (reference sequence). Losses at the gene ends were 8 bases for V and 5 bases for J; bases not matched to a gene: 4. The CDR3 region is CARLAVNNEQFF. The CDR3 DNA follows: TGTGCCCGACTAGCGGTTAACAATGAGCAGTTCTTC. The variable domain in full, completed from reference TRBV30 and TRBJ2-1, reads SQTIHQWPATLVQPVGSPLSLECTVEGTSNPNLYWYRQAAGRGLQLLFYSVGIGQISSEVPQNLSASRPQDRQFILSSKKLLLSDSGFYLCARLAVNNEQFFGPGTRLTVL.

This chain links TRBV7-2 with TRBJ2-5, with 9 bases fitting TRBD1. V lost 5 bases, J lost 5 bases, and 6 bases stayed unmatched. Germline V gene sequence: CDR1 SGHTA, CDR2 FQGNSA. This CDR3 has 14 residues. The CDR3 sequence: CASSEDRGRETQYF. In nucleotides, the CDR3 is TGTGCCAGCAGCGAGGACAGGGGACGGGAGACCCAGTACTTC.

As to this clone: Sequence at one end of the junction differs from germline and may be a read error. The rearrangement uses TRBV19 and TRBJ1-1; tentatively, D is TRBD1 (6 bases). The germline gives CDR1 LNHDA, CDR2 SQIVND (reference sequence). The CDR3 length is 13 residues. CDR3 DNA: TGTGCCAGTGGTATAGTAGACAGGAGTGAGGCTTTCTTT. Protein sequence: CASGIVDRSEAFF.

The chain joins TRBV5-4 to TRBJ2-1; 11 bases fit TRBD2. Germline CDR1 reads SGHNT; CDR2 reads YYREEE (reference sequence). V lost 0 bases to trimming and J lost 0 bases; unmatched junction nucleotides: 5. The CDR3 is made up of 18 amino acids. CDR3 sequence reads: CASSLGLAGPSSYNEQFF. The CDR3 bases are TGTGCCAGCAGCTTGGGACTAGCGGGACCGTCCTCCTACAATGAGCAGTTCTTC.

This clone was counted between two and nine times. The V and J genes are TRBV11-2 and TRBJ2-3, with 8 bases matching TRBD2. Trimming at V came to 0 bases and at J to 7 bases, leaving 9 bases not matched to a gene. Germline V gene sequence: CDR1 SGHAT, CDR2 FQNNGV. The CDR3 consists of 16 residues. In nucleotides, the CDR3 is TGTGCCAGCAGCTTAGAACTAGCGGAGGGAGGGAATACGCAGTATTTT. Amino acids: CASSLELAEGGNTQYF.

The chain couples TRBV5-1 to TRBJ1-4; weak D call: TRBD1 (6 bases). The CDR3 sequence is 14 residues long. V was cut by 4 bases and J by 0 bases, with 7 bases left in between. Germline V gives CDR1 SGHRS, CDR2 YFSETQ. CDR3 residues: CASSQGSTNEKLFF. The CDR3 coding sequence is TGCGCCAGCAGCCAGGGGTCAACTAATGAAAAACTGTTTTTT.

The chain carries TRBV4-1 and TRBJ2-1, with 7 bases matching TRBD2. The V and J ends lost 1 base and 15 bases, in that order; junction bases with no gene match: 9. The germline gives CDR1 MGHRA, CDR2 YSYEKL. The CDR3 totals 13 residues. CDR3 amino acids: CASSQGRAGDTFF. In DNA form, the CDR3 reads TGCGCCAGCAGCCAAGGAAGGGCGGGGGATACGTTCTTC.

The chain employs TRBV6-5 and TRBJ2-7, with D possibly TRBD2 on 5 matching bases. V was cut by 0 bases and J by 7 bases, with 16 bases left in between. The germline gives CDR1 MNHEY, CDR2 SVGAGI. CDR3 length: 15 residues. For the CDR3, the DNA is TGTGCCAGCAGTTACTCGGACTCCCCTTACGGGGAGCAGTACTTC. Amino acid sequence: CASSYSDSPYGEQYF.

Turning to this clone: A junction end diverges from the germline sequence, so it may reflect a read error. The V call is TRBV6-5, the J call TRBJ1-2; 8 nucleotides align to TRBD1. From germline, CDR1 is MNHEY and CDR2 SVGAGI. This CDR3 has 12 residues. CDR3 sequence (DNA): TGTGCCAGCAGTGATTGGACAGGGCGCCTCGACTTC. Translation: CASSDWTGRLDF.

This chain links TRBV5-6 with TRBJ2-7; possibly TRBD2 for D (5 bases). Trimming took off 6 bases at V and 2 bases at J, with 24 bases between the two ends. This CDR3 region has 17 residues. Germline V gene lookup returns CDR1 SGHDT and CDR2 YYEEEE. For the CDR3, the DNA is TGTGCCAGCACCCCGCATCTCCGTGGGAGTTACACCTACGAGCAGTACTTC. It is translated as CASTPHLRGSYTYEQYF.

This clone turned up a few times. This rearrangement joins TRBV7-9 to TRBJ1-1; 7 nucleotides match TRBD1. There are 12 residues in the CDR3. With V trimmed by 4 bases and J by 9 bases, 5 bases remained unmatched. Germline CDR1 reads SEHNR; CDR2 reads FQNEAQ (reference sequence). CDR3 in DNA: TGTGCCAGCAGCTCAGGGGGTACTCAAGCTTTCTTT. It specifies CASSSGGTQAFF.

In its sample, this clone was seen once. The rearrangement uses TRBV4-3 and TRBJ1-6, with D possibly being TRBD1 (6 bases). V was cut by 0 bases and J by 14 bases, with 14 bases left in between. The CDR3 contains 14 residues. Germline CDR1 LGHNA, CDR2 YSLEER. CDR3 in DNA: TGCGCCAGCAGCCAAGACAGGGGCCCCTGGACCCTCCACTTT. Protein sequence: CASSQDRGPWTLHF.

The rearrangement links TRBV4-3 to TRBJ1-2, with no clear D. Between the trimmed V and J ends, which lost 6 bases and 2 bases, there was a span of 16 bases. The CDR3 consists of 15 residues. Germline V gives CDR1 LGHNA, CDR2 YSLEER. The CDR3 sequence is CASSLELSGNYGYTF. CDR3 sequence (DNA): TGCGCCAGCAGTCTCGAGCTATCCGGGAACTATGGCTACACCTTC.

This chain joins TRBV27 and TRBJ2-5; perhaps TRBD2 as D (5 bases). Trimming took off 6 bases at V and 5 bases at J, with 13 bases between the two ends. Germline V CDR1 and CDR2: MNHEY, SMNVEV (reference sequence). CDR3 length equals 13 residues. Here the CDR3 reads CASRDFEGETQYF. CDR3 coding DNA: TGTGCCAGCAGGGACTTCGAAGGGGAGACCCAGTACTTC.

In this sample, this clone turned up a few times. The V gene is TRBV6-4, the J gene TRBJ2-3, with 10 bases fitting TRBD2. CDR3 length equals 14 residues. The J segment lost 4 bases and the V segment lost 5 bases, leaving 3 bases of the junction unmatched. Germline V gene sequence: CDR1 MRHNA, CDR2 SNTAGT. The CDR3 protein is CASSPGTSADTQYF. As DNA, the CDR3 is TGTGCCAGCAGTCCCGGGACTAGCGCAGATACGCAGTATTTT.

V and J are TRBV20-1 and TRBJ1-2; unclear D gene. V was clipped by 6 bases and J by 4 bases, with 9 bases between them. Germline V gives CDR1 DFQATT, CDR2 SNEGSKA (reference sequence). The CDR3 extends over 11 amino acids. CDR3 in amino acids: CSAESSYGYTF. The CDR3 DNA sequence: TGCAGTGCAGAATCGAGCTATGGCTACACCTTC.

This clone has just one count. The chain employs TRBV6-1 and TRBJ2-7, with unresolved D. Trimming stripped 2 bases from V and 4 bases from J, with 6 bases between. The CDR3 consists of 12 residues. Germline values: CDR1 MNHNS, CDR2 SASEGT. The CDR3 loop reads CASSEYGYEQYF. CDR3 in DNA: TGTGCCAGCAGTGAATACGGGTACGAGCAGTACTTC.

The genes are TRBV5-6 and TRBJ1-6; no reliable D call. V was trimmed by 2 bases and J by 0 bases, leaving 3 bases between them. The CDR3 is 14 amino acids. Germline loops: CDR1 SGHDT, CDR2 YYEEEE. The CDR3 loop is CASSFSSYNSPLHF. In nucleotides, the CDR3 is TGTGCCAGCAGCTTCAGCTCCTATAATTCACCCCTCCACTTT.

This clone has only one observation. The chain has TRBV21-1 and TRBJ2-7; the D call of TRBD1 is as the table states it, not checked on the DNA. TRBV21-1 is shown as a pseudogene. CDR3 size: 14 residues. DNA for the CDR3: TGTGCCAGCAGCAAAGGCAGGACAGTCTACGAGCAGTACTTC. Translated, it gives CASSKGRTVYEQYF.